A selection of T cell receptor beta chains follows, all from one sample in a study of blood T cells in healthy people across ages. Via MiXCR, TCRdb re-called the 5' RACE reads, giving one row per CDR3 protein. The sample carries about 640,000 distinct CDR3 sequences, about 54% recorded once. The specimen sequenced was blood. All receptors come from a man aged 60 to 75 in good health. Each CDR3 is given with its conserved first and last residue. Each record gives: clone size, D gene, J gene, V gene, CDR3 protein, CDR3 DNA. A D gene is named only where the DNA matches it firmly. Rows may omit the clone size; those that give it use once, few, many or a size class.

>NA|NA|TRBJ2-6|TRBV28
CASSIIPGQSTANVLTF
TGTGCCAGCAGCATAATCCCTGGACAGTCCACGGCCAACGTCCTGACTTTC
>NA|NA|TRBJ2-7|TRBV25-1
CASKGVPGQGNYEQYF
TGTGCCAGCAAAGGGGTCCCTGGGCAGGGAAACTACGAGCAGTACTTC
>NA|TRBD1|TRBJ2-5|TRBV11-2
CASRPTGGPLRETQYF
TGTGCCAGCAGGCCGACAGGGGGACCCCTTAGAGAGACCCAGTACTTC
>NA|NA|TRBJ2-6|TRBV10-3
CAITQDSSGANVLTF
TGTGCCATCACTCAAGATAGCTCTGGGGCCAACGTCCTGACTTTC
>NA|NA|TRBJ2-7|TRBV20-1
CSAARAASNHEQYF
TGCAGTGCTGCACGAGCGGCATCAAACCACGAGCAGTACTTC
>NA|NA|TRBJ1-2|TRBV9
CASSVATAEGYGYTF
TGTGCCAGCAGCGTAGCTACGGCGGAAGGCTATGGCTACACCTTC
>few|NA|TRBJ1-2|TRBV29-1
CSVEEEGNHGYTF
TGCAGCGTTGAAGAAGAAGGGAACCATGGCTACACCTTC
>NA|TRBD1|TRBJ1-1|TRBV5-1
CASSPGTGNFVTEAFF
TGCGCCAGCAGCCCCGGGACAGGTAATTTCGTCACTGAAGCTTTCTTT
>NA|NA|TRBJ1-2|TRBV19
CASNLAASYGYTF
TGTGCCAGTAACCTCGCGGCGAGCTATGGCTACACCTTC
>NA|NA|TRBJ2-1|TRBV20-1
CSARGESYNEQFF
TGCAGTGCTAGAGGGGAATCCTACAATGAGCAGTTCTTC
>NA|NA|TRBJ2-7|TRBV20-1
CSANGGVFEQYF
TGCAGTGCTAACGGGGGAGTATTCGAGCAGTACTTC
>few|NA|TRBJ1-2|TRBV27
CASSLSGYSYGYTF
TGTGCCAGCAGTTTATCAGGTTACAGCTATGGCTACACCTTC
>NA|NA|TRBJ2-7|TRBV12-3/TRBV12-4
CASSPNTGGFSSYNEQYF
TGTGCCAGCAGTCCCAATACCGGCGGGTTCAGCTCCTACAATGAGCAGTACTTC
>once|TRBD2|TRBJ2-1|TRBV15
CATGRLSSGGYNEQFF
TGTGCCACCGGCAGACTTTCTAGCGGGGGTTACAATGAGCAGTTCTTC
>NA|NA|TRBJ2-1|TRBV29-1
CSVDGSPEQFF
TGCAGCGTTGACGGCAGCCCTGAGCAGTTCTTC
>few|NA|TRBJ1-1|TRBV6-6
CASSRRGEAEAFF
TGTGCCAGCAGTCGGCGGGGGGAGGCTGAAGCTTTCTTT
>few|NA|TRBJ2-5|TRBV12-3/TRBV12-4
CASISGAGETQYF
TGTGCCAGCATATCGGGGGCTGGGGAGACCCAGTACTTC
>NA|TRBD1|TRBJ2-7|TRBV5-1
CASSLWTGGGYEQYF
TGCGCCAGCAGCTTGTGGACAGGGGGAGGCTACGAGCAGTACTTC
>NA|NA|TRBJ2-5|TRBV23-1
CASSQSKVYRHRQETQYF
TGCGCCAGCAGTCAATCCAAAGTTTATCGGCATCGCCAAGAGACCCAGTACTTC
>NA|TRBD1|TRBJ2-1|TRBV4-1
CASSRPGTGSAEQFF
TGCGCCAGCAGCCGTCCCGGGACAGGGTCGGCTGAGCAGTTCTTC